Shown below are 32 T cell receptor beta chains from a single sample sequenced in a study of vaccination and CD4 T cells after COVID-19 (dated by TCRdb to the early 2020s). The treatment or condition label, read with the paper, signifies: roughly ten-day PBMC culture with coronavirus spike peptide pools or control peptides (ViraFEST assay). These receptors have no known antigen. Library preparation was by PCR. TCRdb names Illumina iSeq 100 as the instrument used. At the Johns Hopkins FTIC core, DNA from the cultured CD4+ T cells underwent TCR sequencing with the Oncomine TCR Beta short-read assay. TCRdb reprocessed the public reads (quality trimming at Q25 with fastp, clone calling with MiXCR) and kept in-frame beta chains. Rows with a matching CDR3 protein are joined into one entry that keeps the most common DNA and genes. Present in this sample are 10,000 to 15,000 distinct CDR3 sequences, over 40% of which were seen just once. The ten largest clones take up over 9.5% of the sample.

The sample consisted of CD4+ T cells from blood, cultured in vitro. Receptors originate from a human donor who had recovered from COVID-19.

The CDR3, as DNA: TGCAGTATCAACAGGAATTCGGTGGGCACTGAAGCTTTCTTT. Protein sequence: CSINRNSVGTEAFF. The gene calls are TRBV20-1 and TRBJ1-1; a possible D gene is TRBD1 (5 bases). The CDR3 covers 14 residues. Trimming pared 8 bases from V and 4 bases from J, leaving 20 bases between. Germline CDR1 DFQATT, CDR2 SNEGSKA (reference sequence).

The chain uses TRBV27 and TRBJ2-6; D gene uncertain. The CDR3 is 15 amino acids. Germline V lookup: CDR1 MNHEY, CDR2 SMNVEV (reference sequence). V lost 2 bases and J 0 bases, leaving 5 bases between the germline ends. Written as DNA, the CDR3 is TGTGCCAGCAGTTTAAGGGACTCTGGGGCCAACGTCCTGACTTTC. Its translation is CASSLRDSGANVLTF.

The V and J genes are TRBV6-2 or TRBV6-3 and TRBJ2-3, with D hard to call. The CDR3 length is 15 residues. Germline CDR1 and CDR2: MNHEY and SVGEGT. V lost 3 bases, J lost 5 bases, and 15 bases lay in between. CDR3 protein: CASSYGLARKDTQYF. In DNA, the CDR3 is TGTGCCAGCAGTTATGGTCTGGCCCGGAAAGATACGCAGTATTTT.

The rearrangement links TRBV7-2 to TRBJ2-1, with 13 bases matching TRBD2. J gave up 7 bases and V 4 bases, and 4 bases lay outside the gene matches. Germline V gene sequence: CDR1 SGHTA, CDR2 FQGNSA. CDR3 size: 15 residues. The CDR3 DNA is TGTGCCAGCAGCTGGACTAGCGGGAGTTTAAATGAGCAGTTCTTC. Translation: CASSWTSGSLNEQFF.

This clonotype was seen only a few times. This chain links TRBV6-2 or TRBV6-3 with TRBJ1-1; 12 positions agree with TRBD1. This CDR3 has 15 residues. CDR1 and CDR2 (germline): MNHEY, SVGEGT. J lost 4 bases, V lost 5 bases, and 5 bases had no gene match. CDR3: CASSPMGQGATEAFF. CDR3 in DNA: TGTGCCAGCAGTCCCATGGGACAGGGGGCCACTGAAGCTTTCTTT.

Of note for this clonotype: The junction departs from the called germline gene at one end, perhaps through a read error. The V and J genes are TRBV20-1 and TRBJ1-5, with 9 bases aligning to TRBD1. This CDR3 spans 17 amino acids. The V gene's germline CDR1 is DFQATT and CDR2 SNEGSKA (reference sequence). This chain's CDR3 is CSARKIQGAGVYQPRHF. CDR3 coding DNA: TGCAGTGCTAGAAAAATACAGGGGGCTGGGGTTTATCAGCCCCGGCATTTT.

This chain connects TRBV11-2 to TRBJ1-2; D gene unclear. The CDR3 runs 13 residues. The germline gives CDR1 SGHAT, CDR2 FQNNGV. V gave up 5 bases and J gave up 3 bases, with 10 bases separating them. The CDR3 DNA sequence: TGTGCCAGCAGCCCTGAAGTGGACTATGGCTACACCTTC. Its translation: CASSPEVDYGYTF.

The chain couples TRBV9 to TRBJ1-2; perhaps TRBD1 as D (5 bases). Germline assignment: CDR1 SGDLS and CDR2 YYNGEE. The CDR3 runs 13 residues. The V gene lost 0 bases and the J gene lost 8 bases, with 11 bases spanning the gap. The CDR3 sequence is CASSVVGAGGYTF. The CDR3 DNA sequence: TGTGCCAGCAGCGTAGTAGGGGCGGGAGGCTACACCTTC.

For this clonotype: The conserved closing phenylalanine or tryptophan is absent in this CDR3, likely reflecting a read error. The chain carries TRBV12-3 or TRBV12-4 and TRBJ1-5, with D unclear. V was cut by 1 base and J by 3 bases, with 10 bases left in between. The CDR3 is 15 residues long. CDR3 sequence (DNA): TGTGCCAGCAGTTTAGGGACCGGGCCCAATCAGCCCCAGCATTAT. Its translation is CASSLGTGPNQPQHY.

This clonotype has just a few counts. The chain joins TRBV2 to TRBJ2-5; D unresolved. The V gene's germline CDR1 is SNHLY and CDR2 FYNNEI. Trimming left V 5 bases short and J 2 bases short, with 9 bases between. The CDR3 is 13 residues long. The CDR3: CASSLFMQETQYF. The CDR3, as DNA: TGTGCCAGCAGTCTTTTCATGCAAGAGACCCAGTACTTC.

The chain couples TRBV11-2 to TRBJ2-2; 10 bases are a match to TRBD1. The CDR3 runs to 16 residues. V was pared by 5 bases and J by 4 bases, with 7 bases of the junction left unmatched. Per the germline V gene, CDR1 is SGHAT and CDR2 is FQNNGV. Here the CDR3 reads CASSLGTGAFTGELFF. The CDR3 region has the DNA TGTGCCAGCAGCCTGGGGACAGGGGCATTCACCGGGGAGCTGTTTTTT.

This clonotype has only a few counts. V gene TRBV7-6 combines with J gene TRBJ2-1; no clear D gene. In germline, CDR1 is SGHVS, CDR2 FNYEAQ. The CDR3 is 16 amino acids. Trimming stripped 1 base from V and 0 bases from J, with 10 bases between. CDR3: CASSLGPGASYNEQFF. In DNA, the CDR3 is TGTGCCAGCAGCTTAGGTCCAGGAGCCTCCTACAATGAGCAGTTCTTC.

This chain links TRBV12-3 or TRBV12-4 with TRBJ2-7; the D call may be TRBD1 or TRBD2 (5 bases each). This CDR3 comprises 12 residues. V was shortened by 4 bases and J by 5 bases, with 9 bases between the two germline ends. The CDR3 DNA reads as TGTGCCAGCAGTTCAGGGACCCACGAGCAGTACTTC. Its translation is CASSSGTHEQYF.

The rearrangement joins TRBV20-1 to TRBJ2-1, with TRBD2 matching 16 bases. CDR3 length equals 18 residues. V lost 4 bases, J lost 1 base, and 7 bases stayed unmatched. Germline lookup yields CDR1 DFQATT and CDR2 SNEGSKA (reference sequence). CDR3 amino acids: CSATGTSGGVLSYNEQFF. CDR3 in DNA: TGCAGTGCTACCGGGACTAGCGGGGGGGTTTTGTCCTACAATGAGCAGTTCTTC.

This chain links TRBV5-1 with TRBJ2-3; 10 positions match TRBD2. V was clipped by 8 bases and J by 0 bases; unmatched bases: 9. CDR1 SGHRS and CDR2 YFSETQ come from the germline V gene. This CDR3 is built from 16 residues. CDR3 DNA sequence: TGCGCCAGTCTAGCGGGGGCCCGAACTAGCACAGATACGCAGTATTTT. It translates to CASLAGARTSTDTQYF.

This chain links TRBV15 with TRBJ1-2; TRBD1 is a possible D gene (5 bases). The CDR3 totals 16 residues. Trimming shortened V by 3 bases and J by 4 bases, and 18 bases separated the two germline ends. The germline CDR1 and CDR2 sequences are LNHNV and YYDKDF (reference sequence). The CDR3: CATSSPRLDSRYGYTF. The DNA for the CDR3 is TGTGCCACCAGCAGTCCCCGCCTCGACAGTCGCTATGGCTACACCTTC. Filled out from reference TRBV15 and TRBJ1-2, the complete variable domain reads DAMVIQNPRYQVTQFGKPVTLSCSQTLNHNVMYWYQQKSSQAPKLLFHYYDKDFNNEADTPDNFQSRRPNTSFCFLDIRSPGLGDTAMYLCATSSPRLDSRYGYTFGSGTRLTVV.

V usage is TRBV10-3 and J usage is TRBJ1-2; 8 bases match TRBD1. The ends lost 2 bases at V and 5 bases at J; junction bases unmatched: 10. CDR1 ENHRY and CDR2 SYGVKD come from the germline V gene. The CDR3 has 16 amino acids. Here the CDR3 DNA reads TGTGCCATCAGTGAGCCCCCCGGGACAGGCCAATATGGCTACACCTTC. This gives the protein CAISEPPGTGQYGYTF.

This clonotype was counted once. V and J are TRBV5-6 and TRBJ1-1; D remains unclear. CDR3 length: 19 amino acids. Germline V gives CDR1 SGHDT, CDR2 YYEEEE. V was trimmed by 0 bases and J by 0 bases, leaving 21 bases between them. CDR3 nucleotide sequence: TGTGCCAGCAGCTTGGCCAAGGCAGGTGAACTTAACATGAACACTGAAGCTTTCTTT. This codes for CASSLAKAGELNMNTEAFF.

The rearrangement joins TRBV15 to TRBJ2-3; 7 nucleotides align to TRBD2. Germline CDR1 reads LNHNV; CDR2 reads YYDKDF (reference sequence). With 3 bases clipped from V and 2 bases from J, the junction kept 2 bases outside the gene matches. The CDR3 runs 14 residues. CDR3 protein: CATSRGRDTDTQYF. DNA of the CDR3: TGTGCCACCAGCAGGGGGAGGGACACAGATACGCAGTATTTT.

The chain is built from TRBV6-1 and TRBJ1-2, with D maybe TRBD1 (5 bases). V dropped 6 bases and J dropped 4 bases, with 15 bases sitting between them. CDR1 and CDR2 from the germline V gene are MNHNS and SASEGT. CDR3 length equals 14 residues. The CDR3 spells CASSPGGFSYGYTF. The CDR3 DNA sequence: TGTGCCAGCAGCCCCGGGGGGTTTAGCTATGGCTACACCTTC.

The sample holds a few counts of this clonotype. The rearrangement links TRBV30 to TRBJ2-7, with D tentatively TRBD1 (6 bases). The CDR3 extends over 16 amino acids. CDR1 GTSNPN and CDR2 SVGIG come from the germline V gene (reference sequence). Trimming left V 3 bases short and J 0 bases short, with 18 bases between. In DNA form, the CDR3 reads TGTGCCTGGAGCCATACCCGGGACACTTTCTCCTACGAGCAGTACTTC. Translation: CAWSHTRDTFSYEQYF.

V gene TRBV6-1 combines with J gene TRBJ1-2; 7 positions match TRBD1. The ends lost 5 bases at V and 4 bases at J; junction bases unmatched: 4. There are 13 residues in the CDR3. Germline CDR1 is MNHNS and CDR2 is SASEGT. CDR3 sequence (DNA): TGTGCCAGCAGTACAGGGGCCCCCTATGGCTACACCTTC. It specifies CASSTGAPYGYTF.

The genes are TRBV7-6 and TRBJ1-2; weak D call: TRBD1 (5 bases). This CDR3 spans 13 amino acids. V shed 1 base and J shed 8 bases, with 11 bases lying between them. Germline V gene data show CDR1 as SGHVS and CDR2 as FNYEAQ. The CDR3: CASSLEGASGYTF. Written as DNA, the CDR3 is TGTGCCAGCAGCTTAGAAGGGGCCTCAGGCTACACCTTC.

The V and J genes are TRBV7-2 and TRBJ1-1; 7 nucleotides line up with TRBD1. Germline-derived CDR1 and CDR2 are SGHTA and FQGNSA. The CDR3 covers 14 residues. Germline trimming cut 6 bases from V and 6 bases from J; bases unmatched to any gene: 10. The CDR3 loop reads CASSTRGLSAEAFF. Here the CDR3 DNA reads TGTGCCAGCAGTACCAGGGGGTTGTCTGCTGAAGCTTTCTTT. Based on the CDR3 plus reference TRBV7-2 and TRBJ1-1, the full variable domain is GAGVSQSPSNKVTEKGKDVELRCDPISGHTALYWYRQSLGQGLEFLIYFQGNSAPDKSGLPSDRFSAERTGGSVSTLTIQRTQQEDSAVYLCASSTRGLSAEAFFGQGTRLTVV.

This CDR3 reads CASRRSSMNTEAFF. The CDR3 nucleotides read TGTGCCAGCCGCCGTAGCTCCATGAACACTGAAGCTTTCTTT. The rearrangement uses TRBV18 and TRBJ1-1; D call uncertain. CDR3 length: 14 amino acids. V lost 8 bases to trimming and J lost 0 bases, with 13 bases between them. Looked up from germline, CDR1 is KGHSH and CDR2 is LQKENI.

This clonotype has only a few counts. V usage is TRBV19 and J usage is TRBJ1-1; no reliable D call. This CDR3 is built from 14 residues. CDR1 and CDR2 (germline): LNHDA, SQIVND (reference sequence). V was trimmed by 2 bases and J by 5 bases, leaving 12 bases between them. The CDR3 DNA sequence: TGTGCCAGTAGTATATGGACTCCCGGGACTGAAGCTTTCTTT. Residues: CASSIWTPGTEAFF.

The rearrangement links TRBV2 to TRBJ2-5; D may be TRBD2 (6 bases). In germline, CDR1 is SNHLY, CDR2 FYNNEI. This CDR3 spans 15 amino acids. The V and J ends lost 3 bases and 7 bases respectively, with 18 bases between them. The CDR3 is CASSDAGSALRTQYF. In DNA form, the CDR3 reads TGTGCCAGCAGTGATGCGGGGAGTGCCCTGAGGACCCAGTACTTC. The entire variable domain, with the rest obtained from reference TRBV2 and TRBJ2-5, is as follows: EPEVTQTPSHQVTQMGQEVILRCVPISNHLYFYWYRQILGQKVEFLVSFYNNEISEKSEIFDDQFSVERPDGSNFTLKIRSTKLEDSAMYFCASSDAGSALRTQYFGPGTRLLVL.

J is TRBJ1-2 and V is TRBV20-1; possible D gene TRBD1, 5 bases. V lost 0 bases and J lost 4, with 15 bases in between. Looked up from germline, CDR1 is DFQATT and CDR2 is SNEGSKA (reference sequence). The CDR3 spans 15 residues. The CDR3 nucleotides read TGCAGTGCTAGAGATCTGGGGCAGGGAGGCTATGGCTACACCTTC. Encoded protein: CSARDLGQGGYGYTF.

This clonotype was seen a few times. The rearrangement joins TRBV20-1 to TRBJ2-4; either TRBD1 or TRBD2 may fit D (5 bases each). The V gene's germline CDR1 is DFQATT and CDR2 SNEGSKA (reference sequence). The CDR3 contains 12 residues. V was pared by 6 bases and J by 6 bases, with 12 bases between. The CDR3 spells CSAGPSGNIQYF. In DNA, the CDR3 is TGCAGTGCGGGGCCGAGCGGAAACATTCAGTACTTC.

The V gene is TRBV24-1, the J gene TRBJ1-2; TRBD1 matches 12 bases. Losses at the gene ends were 7 bases for V and 6 bases for J; bases not matched to a gene: 23. The CDR3 loop spans 20 amino acids. Germline assignment: CDR1 KGHDR and CDR2 SFDVKD. The CDR3 loop is CATSQPVGQGASLESNGYTF. CDR3 DNA: TGTGCCACCAGCCAGCCCGTGGGACAGGGGGCATCGTTGGAGTCTAATGGCTACACCTTC.

The CDR3 coding sequence is TGTGCCAGCAGGGTAGGAGGGAATAATTCACCCCTCCACTTT. This translates into CASRVGGNNSPLHF. V and J are TRBV2 and TRBJ1-6; D uncertain. Germline V CDR1 and CDR2: SNHLY, FYNNEI. This CDR3 region has 14 residues. Trimming left V 6 bases short and J 5 bases short, with 11 bases between.

The chain recombines TRBV27 with TRBJ1-2, with D possibly being TRBD1 (6 bases). Trimming took off 6 bases at V and 7 bases at J, with 12 bases between the two ends. The CDR3 spans 12 residues. Germline values: CDR1 MNHEY, CDR2 SMNVEV (reference sequence). CDR3 coding DNA: TGTGCCAGCAGAGGAAGGGACATTGGCTACACCTTC. Translation gives CASRGRDIGYTF.